These T cell receptor beta chains were read from a single sample in a study of radiation and T cells in renal cell carcinoma. Produced via immunoSEQ multiplex PCR; TCRdb's table is partial and in-frame only. Among around 180,000 clones listed, 88% were seen once. Material: blood, obtained from a patient whose treatment included radiotherapy and nephrectomy. Receptor source: a woman in her forties or fifties with renal cell carcinoma. Each CDR3 is given with its conserved first and last residue.

TRBV30	TRBJ1-1	CAWSVQGATEAFF
TRBV9	TRBJ1-6	CASSVGGDNSPLHF
TRBV6-6	TRBJ1-3	CASSYGGAGNTIYF
TRBV9	TRBJ1-3	CASSVGGNSGNTIYF
TRBV6-1	TRBJ1-2	CASSAGWMNYGYTF
TRBV7-9	TRBJ2-7	CASSRDRGIYEQYF
TRBV6-5	TRBJ2-7	CASSRAGQGAGEQYF
TRBV6-5	TRBJ1-5	CASSFASANQPQHF
TRBV5-1	TRBJ1-2	CASSLGPPENNYGYTF
TRBV6-5	TRBJ2-1	CASSSSTGGDEQFF
TRBV19	TRBJ1-4	CATATGGFEKLFF
TRBV6-5	TRBJ2-7	CASSRRQGASYEQYF
TRBV18	TRBJ2-7	CASSPPGLAGGPYEQYF
TRBV5-4	TRBJ1-2	CASSSGTGMGYTF
TRBV27	TRBJ1-6	CASRRIHRGGNGSPLHF
TRBV6-5	TRBJ1-2	CASSYSITESSGYTF
TRBV6-5	TRBJ2-6	CASSYRGTGANVLTF
TRBV5-1	TRBJ2-1	CASSFGDQGGGNEQFF
TRBV4-3	TRBJ2-1	CASSQGLDNEQFF
TRBV7-9	TRBJ2-7	CASSLVDSEGYF
TRBV28	TRBJ1-3	CASSFVFSGNTIYF
TRBV5-1	TRBJ1-2	CASTLGTGNARDYGYTF
TRBV4-1	TRBJ2-7	CASSLAEGLGEQYF
TRBV5-1	TRBJ2-3	CASSLATGLATDTQYF
TRBV6-5	TRBJ2-5	CASSYTGGGETQYF
TRBV18	TRBJ2-1	CASSPDSYNEQFF
TRBV5-1	TRBJ2-7	CASSLSGTRNEQYF
TRBV5-1	TRBJ2-3	CASAAGDTISYTDTQYF
TRBV29-1	TRBJ1-2	CSVVWGQGSGYTF
TRBV5-1	TRBJ1-2	CASSLAGTGGLFTYGYTF
TRBV30	TRBJ1-4	CAWSVDLKGEKLFF
TRBV7-9	TRBJ1-1	CASSLFQGEAFF
TRBV7-9	TRBJ1-2	CASSFDQGGSYGYTF
TRBV2	TRBJ2-1	CASSERASGGDEQFF
TRBV5-1	TRBJ2-5	CASSPRAGARETQYF
TRBV13	TRBJ2-1	CASSHFSAGGFSNEQFF
TRBV7-9	TRBJ1-2	CASSPDSDSYGYTF
TRBV29-1	TRBJ2-1	CSVGETGSRNEQFF
TRBV15	TRBJ1-6	CATSRDRAGDSPLHF
TRBV6-1	TRBJ1-5	CASRDRDQPQHF
TRBV6-1	TRBJ1-2	CASSEDLGNYGYTF
TRBV5-1	TRBJ2-2	CASSLGVDRNTGELFF
TRBV15	TRBJ2-1	CATSREIAMEGGEQFF
TRBV18	TRBJ2-2	CASSPPVRAGELFF
TRBV11-3	TRBJ2-2	CASSFRGPGGELFF
TRBV19	TRBJ2-7	CASSILTGTAYEQYF
TRBV9	TRBJ2-3	CASSVVEDTQYF
TRBV5-1	TRBJ2-7	CASSLGTSGDLHSYEQYF